The sequence of this TCR beta chain was determined in a study of blood T cell repertoires in COVID-19. By share, this clone counts as medium-sized. CDR1 and CDR2 (germline): SGDLS, YYNGEE. V was clipped by 5 bases and J by 0 bases, with 17 bases between them. This CDR3 spans 17 amino acids. The method was immunoSEQ multiplex PCR; TCRdb's version includes in-frame clones alone and lacks a portion of them. The profile shows 150,000 to 200,000 clones, around two thirds of them singletons. Sequencing was performed on peripheral blood. The rearrangement joins TRBV9 to TRBJ2-2; no firm D call. The clonotype was recovered from a woman of 80 years or more with acute or convalescent COVID-19. DNA of the CDR3: TGTGCCAGCAGTGGTAATAATGACAACCCGAACACCGGGGAGCTGTTTTTT. Translation: CASSGNNDNPNTGELFF.